This TCR beta chain was sequenced for a study of shared clonotypes between healthy human individuals. Across the whole study: Those who served as donors were a couple of women and a few men between the ages of 18 and 49. Study-wide results and limits: Sampling was confined to blood; repertoires within tissues likely differ.

A CD45RA-negative memory subset and a CD45RA+ naive subset were separated from the CD4+ cells. The length of the CDR3 is 15 residues. CDR1 and CDR2 from the germline V gene are MNHNY and SVGAGI (reference sequence). Trimming shortened V by 2 bases and J by 2 bases, and 10 bases separated the two germline ends. Profiling relied on immunoSEQ multiplex PCR, and the TCRdb table lists in-frame clones only, not all of them. The table lists more than 1,200,000 clones, 98% of them singletons. As concerns this clone: Its specificity is unknown.

This clonotype was sampled from a man under 40 in good health. Specimen: naive CD4+ T cells sorted from blood. The subset was: CD45RA+ positively selected. The chain combines TRBV6-6 with TRBJ1-5, with a possible D match to TRBD1 (5 bases). The CDR3 is CASSYDGGRNQPQHF. The CDR3 coding sequence is TGTGCCAGCAGTTACGACGGGGGACGCAATCAGCCCCAGCATTTT.